These 29 T cell receptor beta chains originate from one sample sequenced in a study of cytomegalovirus exposure and HLA in healthy donors. The primer mix had 60 Vbeta and 13 Jbeta primers. Measured with immunoSEQ multiplex PCR; TCRdb has only the in-frame clones, and not every one. The data show about 52,000 clones, with around 70% seen just once and approximately 10% held by the top ten. Sequenced input: PBMCs. Every receptor here comes from a woman aged 45-65 years in good health and CMV-seronegative.

This sequence joins TRBV28 and TRBJ2-7, with D unclear. The germline V gene has CDR1 MDHEN and CDR2 SYDVKM. V gave up 7 bases and J gave up 1 base, with 20 bases separating them. The length of the CDR3 is 16 residues. DNA for the CDR3: TGTGCCAGCACCTCTAGAACAAGACTTCTTTCCTACGAGCAGTACTTC. Its protein product is CASTSRTRLLSYEQYF.

The chain joins TRBV28 to TRBJ2-2; D is uncertain. This CDR3 comprises 12 residues. The germline V gene has CDR1 MDHEN and CDR2 SYDVKM. Trimming shortened V by 8 bases and J by 7 bases, and 11 bases separated the two germline ends. CDR3 residues: CASQVDGGELFF. Written as DNA, the CDR3 is TGTGCCAGCCAGGTGGATGGCGGGGAGCTGTTTTTT. The entire variable domain, with the rest obtained from reference TRBV28 and TRBJ2-2, is as follows: DVKVTQSSRYLVKRTGEKVFLECVQDMDHENMFWYRQDPGLGLRLIYFSYDVKMKEKGDIPEGYSVSREKKERFSLILESASTNQTSMYLCASQVDGGELFFGEGSRLTVL.

This chain uses TRBV5-4 with TRBJ2-2, with 12 bases lining up with TRBD2. This CDR3 is 14 amino acids long. V dropped 4 bases and J dropped 9; count of bases not matched to a gene: 4. The V gene's germline CDR1 is SGHNT and CDR2 YYREEE (reference sequence). The CDR3 loop reads CASSLAGGPWELFF. CDR3 bases: TGTGCCAGCAGCCTAGCGGGGGGGCCATGGGAGCTGTTTTTT.

The V gene is TRBV7-9, the J gene TRBJ1-6, with 8 bases fitting TRBD1. CDR3 length: 16 residues. CDR1 SEHNR and CDR2 FQNEAQ come from the germline V gene (reference sequence). The junction had 10 bases not matched to a gene; V was cut back by 5 bases and J by 7 bases. CDR3 coding DNA: TGTGCCAGCAGCCGGGGTCGGGACAGGCCGAATTCACCCCTCCACTTT. This translates into CASSRGRDRPNSPLHF.

The V and J genes are TRBV5-1 and TRBJ2-7; TRBD2 matches at 9 bases. From germline, CDR1 is SGHRS and CDR2 YFSETQ. Unmatched junction bases numbered 5, after V lost 0 bases and J lost 1 base. The CDR3 spans 16 residues. DNA for the CDR3: TGCGCCAGCAGCTTGGGTCCAGCGGGGGGTTCCTACGAGCAGTACTTC. Translated: CASSLGPAGGSYEQYF.

This chain connects TRBV5-1 to TRBJ1-4, with 7 bases lining up with TRBD1. Germline V gene data show CDR1 as SGHRS and CDR2 as YFSETQ. The CDR3 covers 13 residues. The J segment lost 11 bases and the V segment lost 4 bases, leaving 8 bases of the junction unmatched. The CDR3 region has the DNA TGCGCCAGCAGCCTATCCGGGACAGATAAACTGTTTTTT. Its translation is CASSLSGTDKLFF. Full variable domain (remainder filled in from reference TRBV5-1 and TRBJ1-4): KAGVTQTPRYLIKTRGQQVTLSCSPISGHRSVSWYQQTPGQGLQFLFEYFSETQRNKGNFPGRFSGRQFSNSRSEMNVSTLELGDSALYLCASSLSGTDKLFFGSGTQLSVL.

This rearrangement joins TRBV21-1 to TRBJ1-1; the table calls TRBD1, which could not be checked here. TRBV21-1 is classified as a pseudogene. The CDR3 runs to 15 residues. The CDR3 reads CASSGRQGGNTEAFF. The CDR3 DNA reads TGTGCCAGCAGCGGGAGACAGGGGGGTAACACTGAAGCTTTCTTT.

This clone was recorded a few times. The V gene is TRBV20-1, the J gene TRBJ2-7; D unclear. V was cut by 5 bases and J by 3 bases, with 5 bases left in between. The CDR3 has 10 residues. The germline V gene has CDR1 DFQATT and CDR2 SNEGSKA (reference sequence). CDR3 sequence reads: CSAQYYEQYF. The CDR3 DNA is TGCAGTGCTCAGTACTACGAGCAGTACTTC.

The rearrangement uses TRBV19 and TRBJ1-1; D not certain. V was cut by 1 base and J by 6 bases, with 15 bases left in between. Germline V gene data show CDR1 as LNHDA and CDR2 as SQIVND (reference sequence). This CDR3 has 15 amino acids. The CDR3 here is CASSIASSGRAEAFF. The CDR3 DNA reads as TGTGCCAGTAGTATAGCTTCCTCCGGGAGGGCTGAAGCTTTCTTT. The full variable domain, completed using reference TRBV19 and TRBJ1-1, is DGGITQSPKYLFRKEGQNVTLSCEQNLNHDAMYWYRQDPGQGLRLIYYSQIVNDFQKGDIAEGYSVSREKKESFPLTVTSAQKNPTAFYLCASSIASSGRAEAFFGQGTRLTVV.

This chain connects TRBV7-3 to TRBJ2-5, with D maybe TRBD2 (6 bases). V gave up 0 bases and J gave up 5 bases, with 7 bases separating them. CDR3 size: 13 residues. Per the germline V gene, CDR1 is SGHTA and CDR2 is FQGTGA. CDR3: CASSLTSGETQYF. The CDR3 DNA reads as TGTGCCAGCAGCTTAACCAGCGGGGAGACCCAGTACTTC.

The chain is built from TRBV30 and TRBJ2-3, with a weak D call TRBD2 (5 bases). V dropped 2 bases and J dropped 0 bases, with 9 bases sitting between them. Per germline, CDR1 GTSNPN and CDR2 SVGIG (reference sequence). This CDR3 contains 14 residues. Here the CDR3 reads CAWSRGGSTDTQYF. CDR3 bases: TGTGCCTGGAGTAGAGGCGGGAGCACAGATACGCAGTATTTT.

Only a few counts were recorded for this clone. This chain uses TRBV6-5 with TRBJ2-7, with 7 bases that match TRBD1. The CDR3 spans 16 residues. Germline loops: CDR1 MNHEY, CDR2 SVGAGI. Trimming took 0 bases from V and 2 from J; bases not matched to a gene: 7. This chain's CDR3 is CASSYSIYRGPYEQYF. CDR3 DNA sequence: TGTGCCAGCAGTTACTCGATCTACAGGGGTCCCTACGAGCAGTACTTC.

The V and J genes are TRBV19 and TRBJ1-5; weak D call: TRBD1 (6 bases). The germline gives CDR1 LNHDA, CDR2 SQIVND (reference sequence). V shed 5 bases and J shed 9 bases, with 11 bases lying between them. This CDR3 comprises 12 residues. The CDR3 loop reads CASSAQGLPQHF. Written as DNA, the CDR3 is TGTGCCAGTAGTGCACAGGGTCTGCCCCAGCATTTT.

The J gene is TRBJ1-1, the V gene TRBV2; D is unclear. Trimming took 5 bases from V and 0 from J, leaving 7 bases between them. Germline assignment: CDR1 SNHLY and CDR2 FYNNEI. CDR3 length equals 13 residues. The CDR3 DNA reads as TGTGCCAGCAGTCTTCAGATGAACACTGAAGCTTTCTTT. Translating gives CASSLQMNTEAFF. The variable domain in full, with the rest retrieved from reference TRBV2 and TRBJ1-1, is EPEVTQTPSHQVTQMGQEVILRCVPISNHLYFYWYRQILGQKVEFLVSFYNNEISEKSEIFDDQFSVERPDGSNFTLKIRSTKLEDSAMYFCASSLQMNTEAFFGQGTRLTVV.

A few counts support this clone. V gene TRBV7-2 combines with J gene TRBJ2-3; 9 nucleotides match TRBD1. From germline, CDR1 is SGHTA and CDR2 FQGNSA. V lost 4 bases and J lost 7; bases outside the gene matches: 9. The CDR3 length is 15 residues. The CDR3 here is CASSSWTGASNTQYF. DNA of the CDR3: TGTGCCAGCAGCTCGTGGACAGGGGCCTCCAATACGCAGTATTTT.

This chain uses TRBV18 with TRBJ1-2, with TRBD1 matching 7 bases. The V and J ends lost 1 base and 4 bases, in that order; junction bases with no gene match: 6. Per germline, CDR1 KGHSH and CDR2 LQKENI. CDR3 length: 15 residues. The chain's CDR3 is CASSPLTQGPYGYTF. The CDR3 nucleotides read TGTGCCAGCTCACCACTCACACAGGGGCCCTATGGCTACACCTTC. The complete variable domain, with remaining parts taken from reference TRBV18 and TRBJ1-2, reads NAGVMQNPRHLVRRRGQEARLRCSPMKGHSHVYWYRQLPEEGLKFMVYLQKENIIDESGMPKERFSAEFPKEGPSILRIQQVVRGDSAAYFCASSPLTQGPYGYTFGSGTRLTVV.

The chain couples TRBV2 to TRBJ2-5; TRBD1 is a possible D gene (5 bases). There are 13 residues in the CDR3. The V end lost 8 bases, the J end lost 1 base, and 11 bases lay between the germline ends. Per the germline V gene, CDR1 is SNHLY and CDR2 is FYNNEI. For the CDR3, the DNA is TGTGCCAGCGGCAGGGTATTCCAAGAGACCCAGTACTTC. Translating it yields CASGRVFQETQYF. The whole variable domain, remainder taken from reference TRBV2 and TRBJ2-5, is EPEVTQTPSHQVTQMGQEVILRCVPISNHLYFYWYRQILGQKVEFLVSFYNNEISEKSEIFDDQFSVERPDGSNFTLKIRSTKLEDSAMYFCASGRVFQETQYFGPGTRLLVL.

The chain employs TRBV27 and TRBJ1-3; the D is unclear. Germline CDR1 and CDR2: MNHEY and SMNVEV (reference sequence). The length of the CDR3 is 16 residues. Trimming left V 5 bases short and J 2 bases short, with 16 bases between. The CDR3 is CASSVRDPEPGNTIYF. CDR3 DNA: TGTGCCAGCAGTGTCCGGGATCCGGAGCCTGGAAACACCATATATTTT.

This chain connects TRBV6-5 to TRBJ2-7; 8 bases fit TRBD2. CDR1 MNHEY and CDR2 SVGAGI come from the germline V gene. The J segment lost 5 bases and the V segment lost 2 bases, leaving 8 bases of the junction unmatched. This CDR3 comprises 15 residues. The CDR3 spells CASSYAGGGTDEQYF. In nucleotides, the CDR3 is TGTGCCAGCAGTTACGCCGGGGGGGGAACGGACGAGCAGTACTTC.

This clone was seen more than once but under ten times. The rearrangement uses TRBV15 and TRBJ2-5, with 8 nucleotides matching TRBD2. The CDR3 length is 15 residues. The junction had 5 bases not matched to a gene; V was cut back by 4 bases and J by 1 base. The germline V gene has CDR1 LNHNV and CDR2 YYDKDF (reference sequence). The CDR3 here is CATSIGGEGQETQYF. The CDR3 coding sequence is TGTGCCACCAGCATCGGGGGGGAGGGCCAAGAGACCCAGTACTTC.

CDR3 amino acids: CASSSGTGVEHEQYF. The CDR3 nucleotides are TGTGCCAGCAGCTCAGGGACGGGGGTTGAACACGAGCAGTACTTC. V is TRBV7-2 and J is TRBJ2-7; perhaps TRBD2 as D (6 bases). Deletions cut 4 bases from V and 5 bases from J, with 18 bases between. This CDR3 comprises 15 residues. Germline V gene sequence: CDR1 SGHTA, CDR2 FQGNSA.

This clone was counted a single time. The chain couples TRBV28 to TRBJ2-3; 14 positions match TRBD2. J gave up 7 bases and V 5 bases, and 11 bases lay outside the gene matches. This CDR3 is built from 17 residues. Germline V gives CDR1 MDHEN, CDR2 SYDVKM. The CDR3 loop reads CASSPGLAGARGHTQYF. Written as DNA, the CDR3 is TGTGCCAGCAGTCCGGGACTAGCGGGGGCCCGAGGACATACGCAGTATTTT.

There are a few counts of this clone. In DNA form, the CDR3 reads TGCAGCGTTAAGGCGGTGGGGACAGGGGGTGAAAAACTGTTTTTT. This encodes CSVKAVGTGGEKLFF. The chain links TRBV29-1 to TRBJ1-4, with 11 bases identical to TRBD1. Germline CDR1 SQVTM, CDR2 ANQGSEA. This CDR3 is 15 amino acids long. Losses at the gene ends were 5 bases for V and 7 bases for J; bases not matched to a gene: 9. Variable domain in full (rest from reference TRBV29-1 and TRBJ1-4): SAVISQKPSRDICQRGTSLTIQCQVDSQVTMMFWYRQQPGQSLTLIATANQGSEATYESGFVIDKFPISRPNLTFSTLTVSNMSPEDSSIYLCSVKAVGTGGEKLFFGSGTQLSVL.

V is TRBV28 and J is TRBJ2-3; TRBD1 matches 10 bases. This CDR3 spans 14 amino acids. V was pared by 5 bases and J by 4 bases, with 3 bases of the junction left unmatched. Per germline, CDR1 MDHEN and CDR2 SYDVKM. CDR3 residues: CASSLDRGSDTQYF. The CDR3 DNA reads TGTGCCAGCAGTCTGGACAGGGGGTCAGATACGCAGTATTTT.

The CDR3 nucleotides are TGTGCCAGCAGCTTATTCCAGGGGCTCCAAGAGACCCAGTACTTC. Amino acid sequence: CASSLFQGLQETQYF. V usage is TRBV7-2 and J usage is TRBJ2-5; D is perhaps TRBD1 (6 bases). The CDR3 sequence is 15 residues long. Germline CDR1 SGHTA, CDR2 FQGNSA. The V and J ends lost 2 bases and 1 base respectively, with 11 bases between them.

The chain carries TRBV4-1 and TRBJ2-3; TRBD2 agrees at 8 bases. V lost 0 bases, J lost 5 bases, and 7 bases stayed unmatched. Germline assignment: CDR1 MGHRA and CDR2 YSYEKL. The CDR3 extends over 16 amino acids. This CDR3 is CASSQDQAGGQDTQYF. In DNA, the CDR3 is TGCGCCAGCAGCCAAGATCAGGCGGGGGGACAAGATACGCAGTATTTT.

CDR3 bases: TGTGCCAGTAGTATAGGTTCTAGCGGAGCAGATACGCAGTATTTT. Translating it yields CASSIGSSGADTQYF. V gene TRBV19 combines with J gene TRBJ2-3; 7 bases fit TRBD2. The CDR3 has 15 residues. The V segment lost 1 base and the J segment 4 bases; nucleotides outside the gene matches: 5. The germline V gene has CDR1 LNHDA and CDR2 SQIVND (reference sequence).

In this sample, this clone turned up once. This chain connects TRBV7-9 to TRBJ2-3; 10 bases agree with TRBD2. Trimming took 4 bases from V and 10 from J; bases not matched to a gene: 14. Germline CDR1 reads SEHNR; CDR2 reads FQNEAQ (reference sequence). This CDR3 contains 16 residues. CDR3 sequence reads: CASSWLLAGSPRAQYF. The CDR3 DNA follows: TGTGCCAGCAGCTGGTTACTAGCGGGGAGCCCTCGGGCGCAGTATTTT.

The count of this clone is one. The chain is built from TRBV30 and TRBJ1-3; D is unclear. From germline, CDR1 is GTSNPN and CDR2 SVGIG (reference sequence). Trimming removed 1 base at V and 0 bases at J, with 7 bases between. The CDR3 totals 14 residues. CDR3 region: CAWSAGSSGNTIYF. CDR3 sequence (DNA): TGTGCCTGGAGTGCCGGTTCCTCTGGAAACACCATATATTTT.